The 6 T cell receptor beta chains presented below share a single source sample, sequenced in a study of control samples from healthy donors and cancer patients. Measured with immunoSEQ multiplex PCR; TCRdb has only the in-frame clones, and not every one. The repertoire holds about 140,000 clones, with 94% as singletons. Source material: blood. Every receptor here comes from a man in his forties in good health.

The V call is TRBV11-3, the J call TRBJ2-5; D gene unclear. CDR1 is SGHNT, CDR2 YENEEA, per germline. This CDR3 spans 12 amino acids. V was shortened by 4 bases and J by 7 bases, with 10 bases between the two germline ends. This chain's CDR3 is CASSSHGGTQYF. The CDR3 DNA reads TGTGCCAGCAGCTCGCATGGCGGGACCCAGTACTTC.

The V and J genes are TRBV25-1 and TRBJ2-3, with TRBD1 matching 10 bases. V lost 7 bases and J lost 15; bases outside the gene matches: 10. From germline, CDR1 is MGHDK and CDR2 SYGVNS. The CDR3 sequence is 12 residues long. CDR3 bases: TGTGCCAGCACCGACAGGGGGCTCCCAGATTATTTT. Amino acid sequence: CASTDRGLPDYF.

The rearrangement links TRBV10-2 to TRBJ2-7, with D possibly TRBD2 on 6 matching bases. V was shortened by 2 bases and J by 2 bases, with 16 bases between the two germline ends. This CDR3 contains 16 residues. Germline CDR1 reads WSHSY; CDR2 reads SAAADI. CDR3 protein: CASSEMAGKGTYEQYF. In DNA form, the CDR3 reads TGCGCCAGCAGTGAGATGGCGGGGAAGGGGACCTACGAGCAGTACTTC.

V gene TRBV13 combines with J gene TRBJ1-2; D ambiguous. The CDR3 covers 13 residues. V was pared by 4 bases and J by 4 bases, with 10 bases between. Germline-derived CDR1 and CDR2 are PRHDT and FYEKMQ (reference sequence). The CDR3 spells CASSSQNFYGYTF. The CDR3, as DNA: TGTGCCAGCAGCTCACAGAACTTCTATGGCTACACCTTC.

V usage is TRBV5-4 and J usage is TRBJ2-5; 11 nucleotides match TRBD2. Germline loops: CDR1 SGHNT, CDR2 YYREEE (reference sequence). The CDR3 totals 16 residues. V dropped 4 bases and J dropped 4; count of bases not matched to a gene: 9. The CDR3 sequence is CASSNVAGGPGETQYF. DNA for the CDR3: TGTGCCAGCAGCAACGTAGCGGGAGGGCCTGGAGAGACCCAGTACTTC.

The gene calls are TRBV4-3 and TRBJ2-1; possibly TRBD2 for D (5 bases). The CDR3 length is 16 residues. V was cut by 1 base and J by 2 bases, with 12 bases left in between. Germline V lookup: CDR1 LGHNA, CDR2 YSLEER. The CDR3 is CASSQVAEEAYNEQFF. The DNA of the CDR3 is TGCGCCAGCAGCCAAGTGGCGGAGGAGGCCTACAATGAGCAGTTCTTC.